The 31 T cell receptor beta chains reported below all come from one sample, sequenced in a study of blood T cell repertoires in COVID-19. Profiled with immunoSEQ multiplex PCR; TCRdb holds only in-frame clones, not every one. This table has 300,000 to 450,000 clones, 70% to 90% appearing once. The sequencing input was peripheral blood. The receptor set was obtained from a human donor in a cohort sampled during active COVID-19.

The CDR3 is CASSPSTGQGETQYF. CDR3 coding DNA: TGTGCCAGCAGTCCTTCGACGGGACAAGGAGAGACCCAGTACTTC. J is TRBJ2-5 and V is TRBV28; tentatively, D is TRBD1 (6 bases). V lost 5 bases and J 4 bases, leaving 17 bases between the germline ends. Germline lookup yields CDR1 MDHEN and CDR2 SYDVKM. The CDR3 spans 15 residues.

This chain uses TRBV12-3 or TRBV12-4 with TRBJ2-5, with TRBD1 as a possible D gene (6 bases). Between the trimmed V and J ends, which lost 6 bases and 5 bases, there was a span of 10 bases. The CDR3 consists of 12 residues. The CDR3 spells CASRGDIETQYF. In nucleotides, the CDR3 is TGTGCCAGCAGGGGGGACATCGAGACCCAGTACTTC.

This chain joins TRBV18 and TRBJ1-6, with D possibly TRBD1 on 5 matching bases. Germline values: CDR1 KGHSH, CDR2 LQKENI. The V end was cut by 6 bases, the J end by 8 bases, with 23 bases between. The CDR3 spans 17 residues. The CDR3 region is CASSSLSGPSGDSPLHF. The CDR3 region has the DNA TGTGCCAGCTCGTCACTCTCAGGGCCCAGCGGGGATTCACCCCTCCACTTT.

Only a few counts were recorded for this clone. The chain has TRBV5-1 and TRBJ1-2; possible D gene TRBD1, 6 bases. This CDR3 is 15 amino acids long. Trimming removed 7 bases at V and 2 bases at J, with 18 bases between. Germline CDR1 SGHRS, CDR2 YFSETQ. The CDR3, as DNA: TGCGCCAGCGGACCCACAGGGCCTCTAAACTATGGCTACACCTTC. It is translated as CASGPTGPLNYGYTF.

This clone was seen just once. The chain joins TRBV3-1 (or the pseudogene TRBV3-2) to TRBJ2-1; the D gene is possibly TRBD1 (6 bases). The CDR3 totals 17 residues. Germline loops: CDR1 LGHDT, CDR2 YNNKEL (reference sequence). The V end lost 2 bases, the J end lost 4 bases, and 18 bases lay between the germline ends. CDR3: CASSQSQGLQRYNEQFF. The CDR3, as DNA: TGTGCCAGCAGCCAATCCCAGGGGCTACAGAGATACAATGAGCAGTTCTTC.

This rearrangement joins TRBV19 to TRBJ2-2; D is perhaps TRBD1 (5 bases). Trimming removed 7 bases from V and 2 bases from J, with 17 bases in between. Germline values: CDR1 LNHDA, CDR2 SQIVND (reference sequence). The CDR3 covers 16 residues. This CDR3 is CASTPRARGNTGELFF. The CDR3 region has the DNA TGTGCCAGTACCCCACGGGCTAGGGGCAACACCGGGGAGCTGTTTTTT.

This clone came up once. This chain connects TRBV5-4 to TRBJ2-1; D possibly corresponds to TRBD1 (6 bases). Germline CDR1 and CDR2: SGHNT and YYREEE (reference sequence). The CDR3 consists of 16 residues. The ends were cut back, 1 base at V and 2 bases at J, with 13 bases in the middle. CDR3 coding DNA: TGTGCCAGCAGCTTGAATTGGGACACCGCCTACAATGAGCAGTTCTTC. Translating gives CASSLNWDTAYNEQFF.

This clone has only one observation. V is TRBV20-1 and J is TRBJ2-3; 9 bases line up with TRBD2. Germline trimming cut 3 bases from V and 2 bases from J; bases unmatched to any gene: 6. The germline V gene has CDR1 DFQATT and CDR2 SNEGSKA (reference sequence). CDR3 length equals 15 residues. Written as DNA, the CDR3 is TGCAGTGCTAGTCGGGCTAGCGGGACCACAGATACGCAGTATTTT. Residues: CSASRASGTTDTQYF.

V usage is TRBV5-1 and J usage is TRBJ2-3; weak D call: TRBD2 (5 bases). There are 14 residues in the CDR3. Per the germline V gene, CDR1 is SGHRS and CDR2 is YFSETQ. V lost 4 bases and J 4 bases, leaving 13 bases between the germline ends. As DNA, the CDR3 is TGCGCCAGCAGCGAGGGCATTTTGGCAGATACGCAGTATTTT. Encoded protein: CASSEGILADTQYF.

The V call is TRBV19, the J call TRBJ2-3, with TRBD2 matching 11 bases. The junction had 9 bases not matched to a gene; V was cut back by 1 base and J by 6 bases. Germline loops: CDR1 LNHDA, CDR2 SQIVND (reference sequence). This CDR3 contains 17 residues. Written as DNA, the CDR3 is TGTGCCAGTAGTATAGCTCCACTAGCGGGGGTTTGGGATACGCAGTATTTT. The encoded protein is CASSIAPLAGVWDTQYF.

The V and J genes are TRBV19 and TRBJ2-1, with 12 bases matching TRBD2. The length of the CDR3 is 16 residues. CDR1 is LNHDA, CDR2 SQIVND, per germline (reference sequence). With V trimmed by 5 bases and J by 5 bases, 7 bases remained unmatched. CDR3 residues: CASSLWTSGTNNEQFF. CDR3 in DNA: TGTGCCAGTAGTCTGTGGACTAGCGGGACCAACAATGAGCAGTTCTTC.

CDR3 in DNA: TGCGCCAGCACCCCTGTAGAGTACAGCTCCTATAATTCACCCCTCCACTTT. Amino acid sequence: CASTPVEYSSYNSPLHF. The V gene is TRBV10-1, the J gene TRBJ1-6; D not certain. The V and J ends lost 7 bases and 0 bases respectively, with 16 bases between them. Germline V gene sequence: CDR1 WNHNN, CDR2 SYGVQD (reference sequence). The CDR3 sequence is 17 residues long.

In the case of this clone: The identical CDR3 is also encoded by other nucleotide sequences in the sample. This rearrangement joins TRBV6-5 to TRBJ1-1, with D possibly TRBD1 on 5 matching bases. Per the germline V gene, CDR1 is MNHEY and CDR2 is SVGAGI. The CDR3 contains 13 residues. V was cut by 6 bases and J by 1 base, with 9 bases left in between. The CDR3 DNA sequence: TGTGCCAGCAGCTATACAGGGAACACTGAAGCTTTCTTT. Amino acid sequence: CASSYTGNTEAFF.

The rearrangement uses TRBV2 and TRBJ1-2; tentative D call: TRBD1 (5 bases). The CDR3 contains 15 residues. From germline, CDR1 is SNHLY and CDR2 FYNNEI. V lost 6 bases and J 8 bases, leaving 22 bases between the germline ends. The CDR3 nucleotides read TGTGCCAGCAGAGAGGCGGGACGCGGTGCGGGGGGCTACACCTTC. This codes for CASREAGRGAGGYTF.

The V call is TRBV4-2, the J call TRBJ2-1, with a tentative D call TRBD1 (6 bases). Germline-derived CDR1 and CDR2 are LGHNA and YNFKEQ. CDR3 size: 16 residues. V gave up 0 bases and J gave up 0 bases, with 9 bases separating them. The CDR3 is CASSQDPRGSYNEQFF. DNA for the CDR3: TGTGCCAGCAGCCAAGATCCCAGGGGCTCCTACAATGAGCAGTTCTTC.

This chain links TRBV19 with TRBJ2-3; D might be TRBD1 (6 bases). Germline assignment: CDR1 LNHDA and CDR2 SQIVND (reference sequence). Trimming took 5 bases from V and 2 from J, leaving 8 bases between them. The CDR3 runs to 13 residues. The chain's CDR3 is CASSDRLTDTQYF. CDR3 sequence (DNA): TGTGCCAGTAGTGACAGGCTCACAGATACGCAGTATTTT.

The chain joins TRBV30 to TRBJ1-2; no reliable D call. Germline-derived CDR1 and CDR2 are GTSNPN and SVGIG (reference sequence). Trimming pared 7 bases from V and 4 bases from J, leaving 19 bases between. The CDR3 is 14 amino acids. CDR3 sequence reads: CALTDGGMSYGYTF. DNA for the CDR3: TGTGCCTTAACCGACGGAGGAATGTCCTATGGCTACACCTTC.

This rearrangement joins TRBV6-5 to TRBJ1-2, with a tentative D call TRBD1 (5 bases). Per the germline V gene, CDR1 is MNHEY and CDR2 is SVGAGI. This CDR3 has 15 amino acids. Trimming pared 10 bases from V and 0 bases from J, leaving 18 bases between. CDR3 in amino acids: CAIQGSRRTNYGYTF. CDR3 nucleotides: TGTGCCATCCAGGGTTCTCGGCGCACTAACTATGGCTACACCTTC.

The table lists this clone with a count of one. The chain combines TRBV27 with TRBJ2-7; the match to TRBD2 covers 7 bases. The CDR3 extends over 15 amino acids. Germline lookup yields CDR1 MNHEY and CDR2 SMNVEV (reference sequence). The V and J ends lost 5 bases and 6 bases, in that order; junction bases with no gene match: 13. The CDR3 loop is CASSPGGERLREQYF. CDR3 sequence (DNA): TGTGCCAGCAGTCCTGGGGGGGAGCGCCTCCGCGAGCAGTACTTC.

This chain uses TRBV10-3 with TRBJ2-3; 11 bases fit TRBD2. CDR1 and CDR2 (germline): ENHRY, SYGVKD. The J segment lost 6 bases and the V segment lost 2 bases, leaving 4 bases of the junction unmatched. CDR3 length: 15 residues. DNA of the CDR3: TGTGCCATCAGTGAGGTACTAGCGGGGGCGGATACGCAGTATTTT. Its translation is CAISEVLAGADTQYF.

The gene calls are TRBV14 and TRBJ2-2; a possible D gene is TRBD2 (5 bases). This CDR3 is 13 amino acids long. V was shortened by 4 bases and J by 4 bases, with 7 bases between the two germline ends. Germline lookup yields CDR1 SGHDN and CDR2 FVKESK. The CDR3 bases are TGTGCCAGCAGCCCCAGCGGCACCGGGGAGCTGTTTTTT. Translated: CASSPSGTGELFF.

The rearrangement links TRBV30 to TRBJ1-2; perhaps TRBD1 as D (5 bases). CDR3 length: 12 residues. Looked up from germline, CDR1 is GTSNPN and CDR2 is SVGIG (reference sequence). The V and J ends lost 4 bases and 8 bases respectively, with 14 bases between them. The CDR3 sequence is CAWTPGGGGYTF. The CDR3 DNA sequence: TGTGCCTGGACCCCCGGGGGTGGAGGCTACACCTTC.

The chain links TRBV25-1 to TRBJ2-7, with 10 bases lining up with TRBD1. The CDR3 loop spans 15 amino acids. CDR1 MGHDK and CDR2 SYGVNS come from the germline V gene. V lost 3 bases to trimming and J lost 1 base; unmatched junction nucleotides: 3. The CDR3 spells CASSDPGQGSYEQYF. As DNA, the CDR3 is TGTGCCAGCAGTGACCCGGGACAGGGGTCCTACGAGCAGTACTTC.

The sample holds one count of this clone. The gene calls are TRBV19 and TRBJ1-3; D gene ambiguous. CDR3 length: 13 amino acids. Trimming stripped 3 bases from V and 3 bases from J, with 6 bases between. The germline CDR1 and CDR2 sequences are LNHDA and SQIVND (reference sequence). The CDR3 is CASSMGFGNTIYF. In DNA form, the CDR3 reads TGTGCCAGTAGTATGGGCTTTGGAAACACCATATATTTT.

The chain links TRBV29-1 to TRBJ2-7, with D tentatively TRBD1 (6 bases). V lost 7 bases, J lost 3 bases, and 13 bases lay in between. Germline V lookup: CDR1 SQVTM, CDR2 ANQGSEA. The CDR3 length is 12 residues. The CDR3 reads CSATTGLYEQYF. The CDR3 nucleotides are TGCAGCGCCACTACAGGGCTCTACGAGCAGTACTTC.

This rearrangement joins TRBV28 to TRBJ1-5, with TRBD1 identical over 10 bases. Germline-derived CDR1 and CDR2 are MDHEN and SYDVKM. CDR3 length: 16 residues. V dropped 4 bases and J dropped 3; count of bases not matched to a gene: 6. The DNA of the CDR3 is TGTGCCAGCAGTTCCCGGGACAGGGGCCACAATCAGCCCCAGCATTTT. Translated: CASSSRDRGHNQPQHF.

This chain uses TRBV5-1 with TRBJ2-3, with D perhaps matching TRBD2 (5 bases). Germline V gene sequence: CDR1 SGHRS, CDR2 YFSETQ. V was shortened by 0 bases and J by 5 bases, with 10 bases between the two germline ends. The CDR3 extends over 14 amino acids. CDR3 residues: CASSLAAEGDTQYF. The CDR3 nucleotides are TGCGCCAGCAGCTTGGCCGCTGAGGGAGATACGCAGTATTTT.

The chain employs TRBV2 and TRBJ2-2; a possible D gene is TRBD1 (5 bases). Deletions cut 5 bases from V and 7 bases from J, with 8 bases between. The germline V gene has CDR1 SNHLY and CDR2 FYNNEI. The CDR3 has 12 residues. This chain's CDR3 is CASSQGGGELFF. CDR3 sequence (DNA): TGTGCCAGCAGTCAGGGTGGCGGGGAGCTGTTTTTT.

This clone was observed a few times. The CDR3 nucleotides read TGTGCCAGCAGCTTAACAGGGGGCTGGGAAAAACTGTTTTTT. Residues: CASSLTGGWEKLFF. The rearrangement joins TRBV7-2 to TRBJ1-4; 9 bases agree with TRBD1. V was clipped by 2 bases and J by 8 bases; unmatched bases: 3. Per the germline V gene, CDR1 is SGHTA and CDR2 is FQGNSA. The CDR3 covers 14 residues.

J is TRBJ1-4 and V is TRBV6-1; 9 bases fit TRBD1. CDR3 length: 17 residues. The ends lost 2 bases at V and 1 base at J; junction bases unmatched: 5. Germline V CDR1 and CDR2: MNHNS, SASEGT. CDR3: CASSETGGGVTNEKLFF. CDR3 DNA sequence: TGTGCCAGCAGTGAAACAGGGGGCGGGGTAACTAATGAAAAACTGTTTTTT.

CDR3 region: CASSPGASEETQYF. CDR3 DNA: TGTGCCAGCAGCCCCGGGGCTAGCGAGGAGACCCAGTACTTC. The rearrangement joins TRBV5-4 to TRBJ2-5, with D possibly TRBD2 on 6 matching bases. The CDR3 runs 14 residues. Germline loops: CDR1 SGHNT, CDR2 YYREEE (reference sequence). V was cut by 4 bases and J by 5 bases, with 15 bases left in between.